This TCR beta chain is drawn from a study of blood T cells in healthy people across ages. Caucasian individuals from Russia who were healthy and aged about 6 to 90 acted as donors. Sample-barcoded 5' priming and a J-beta primer mix drove a second PCR of roughly 7 to 11 cycles. TCRdb itself ran the 5' RACE reads through MiXCR, one entry per CDR3 protein. The data show 2 million or so distinct CDR3 sequences, about 49% seen once. The CDR3 has 16 amino acids. Losses at the gene ends were 2 bases for V and 1 base for J; bases not matched to a gene: 6. Germline V gene lookup returns CDR1 MNHEY and CDR2 SMNVEV (reference sequence). This clonotype occurred a few times.

The sample comprised blood. The source of this sequence is a woman aged 40 to 55 in good health. The chain joins TRBV27 to TRBJ2-5, with 8 bases aligning to TRBD2. For the CDR3, the DNA is TGTGCCAGCAGTTTAAATTTGCGGGGGGTCCAAGAGACCCAGTACTTC. As protein: CASSLNLRGVQETQYF.